This T cell receptor beta chain is from a study of shared clonotypes between healthy human individuals. Profiled with immunoSEQ multiplex PCR; TCRdb holds only in-frame clones, not every one. The sample yields 1,100,000 or so clones, about 84% seen once. This CDR3 spans 15 amino acids. Trimming removed 2 bases from V and 7 bases from J, with 17 bases in between. CDR1 and CDR2 (germline): KGHSH, LQKENI. Nashville, Tennessee was home to all donors, each a Caucasian adult. Sequenced: memory CD4+ T cells from PBMCs. Subset noted: CD45RA-negative fraction. The TCR was taken from a man aged 18 to 29 in good health. Some clones in this sample may be carry-over from other donors' samples. This chain connects TRBV18 to TRBJ1-1, with a weak D call TRBD1 (5 bases). DNA of the CDR3: TGTGCCAGCTCACCAGTGGACACAGGTCAAGTTGAAGCTTTCTTT. Translating it yields CASSPVDTGQVEAFF.